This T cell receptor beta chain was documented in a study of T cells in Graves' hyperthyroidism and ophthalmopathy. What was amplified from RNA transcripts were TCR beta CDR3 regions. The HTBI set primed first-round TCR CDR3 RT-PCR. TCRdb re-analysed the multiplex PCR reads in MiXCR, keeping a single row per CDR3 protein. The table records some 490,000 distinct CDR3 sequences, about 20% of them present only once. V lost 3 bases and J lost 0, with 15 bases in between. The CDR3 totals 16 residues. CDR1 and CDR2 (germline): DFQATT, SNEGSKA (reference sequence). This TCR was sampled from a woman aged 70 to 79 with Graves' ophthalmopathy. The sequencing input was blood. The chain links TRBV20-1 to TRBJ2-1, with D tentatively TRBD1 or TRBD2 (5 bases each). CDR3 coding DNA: TGCAGTGCTAGGGGGGACCTCAGAAGCTCCTACAATGAGCAGTTCTTC. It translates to CSARGDLRSSYNEQFF.